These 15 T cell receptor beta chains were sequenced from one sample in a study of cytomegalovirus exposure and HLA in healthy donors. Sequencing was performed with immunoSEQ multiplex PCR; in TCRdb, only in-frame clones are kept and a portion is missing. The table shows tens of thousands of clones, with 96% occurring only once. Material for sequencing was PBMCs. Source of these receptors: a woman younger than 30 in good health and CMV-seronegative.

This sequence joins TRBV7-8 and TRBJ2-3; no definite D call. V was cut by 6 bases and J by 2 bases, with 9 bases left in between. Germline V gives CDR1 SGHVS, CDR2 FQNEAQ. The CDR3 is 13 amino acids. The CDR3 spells CASRPRVTDTQYF. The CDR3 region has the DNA TGTGCCAGCAGACCCCGGGTCACAGATACGCAGTATTTT.

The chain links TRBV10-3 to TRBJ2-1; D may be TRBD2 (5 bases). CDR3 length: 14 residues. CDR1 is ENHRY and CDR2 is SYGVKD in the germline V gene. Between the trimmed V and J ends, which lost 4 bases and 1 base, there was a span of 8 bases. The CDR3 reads CAISAGGSYNEQFF. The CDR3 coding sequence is TGTGCCATCAGTGCAGGAGGATCCTACAATGAGCAGTTCTTC.

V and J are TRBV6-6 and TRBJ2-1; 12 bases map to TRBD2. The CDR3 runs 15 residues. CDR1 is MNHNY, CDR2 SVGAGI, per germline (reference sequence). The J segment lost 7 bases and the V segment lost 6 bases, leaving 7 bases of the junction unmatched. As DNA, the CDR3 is TGTGCCAGCAGCCTAACTAGCGGGGGGCTGAATGAGCAGTTCTTC. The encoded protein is CASSLTSGGLNEQFF.

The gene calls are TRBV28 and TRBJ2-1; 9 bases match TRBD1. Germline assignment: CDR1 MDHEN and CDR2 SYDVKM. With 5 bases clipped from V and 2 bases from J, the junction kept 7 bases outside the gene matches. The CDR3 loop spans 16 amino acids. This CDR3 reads CASSPLTGGAYNEQFF. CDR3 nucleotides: TGTGCCAGCAGTCCCCTAACAGGGGGCGCCTACAATGAGCAGTTCTTC.

The CDR3 coding sequence is TGTGCCAGCAGCTTCGTCCCGACTAGCGGGGGGAATCCCTACAATGAGCAGTTCTTC. Protein product: CASSFVPTSGGNPYNEQFF. The V call is TRBV7-6, the J call TRBJ2-1, with 13 bases that match TRBD2. Germline CDR1 and CDR2: SGHVS and FNYEAQ. The junction had 10 bases not matched to a gene; V was cut back by 3 bases and J by 2 bases. This CDR3 spans 19 amino acids.

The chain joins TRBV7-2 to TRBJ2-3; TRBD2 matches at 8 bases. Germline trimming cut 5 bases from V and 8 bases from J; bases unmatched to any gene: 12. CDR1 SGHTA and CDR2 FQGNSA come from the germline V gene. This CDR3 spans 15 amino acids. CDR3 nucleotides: TGTGCCAGCAGCACCCCCGGACTAGCCGGCGTTACGCAGTATTTT. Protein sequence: CASSTPGLAGVTQYF. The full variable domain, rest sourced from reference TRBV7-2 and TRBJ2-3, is GAGVSQSPSNKVTEKGKDVELRCDPISGHTALYWYRQSLGQGLEFLIYFQGNSAPDKSGLPSDRFSAERTGGSVSTLTIQRTQQEDSAVYLCASSTPGLAGVTQYFGPGTRLTVL.

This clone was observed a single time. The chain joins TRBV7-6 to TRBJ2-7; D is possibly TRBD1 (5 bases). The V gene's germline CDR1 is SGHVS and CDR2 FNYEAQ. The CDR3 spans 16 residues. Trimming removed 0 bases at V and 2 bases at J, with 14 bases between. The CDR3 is CASSLARALRAYEQYF. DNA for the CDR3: TGTGCCAGCAGCTTAGCCAGGGCACTTCGAGCCTACGAGCAGTACTTC.

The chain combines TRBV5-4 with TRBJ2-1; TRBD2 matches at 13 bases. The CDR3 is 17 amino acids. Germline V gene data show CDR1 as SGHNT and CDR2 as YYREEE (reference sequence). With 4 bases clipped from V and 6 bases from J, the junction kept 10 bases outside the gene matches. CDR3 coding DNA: TGTGCCAGCAGCCCCCCCGGACTAGCGGGAGCCACCAATGAGCAGTTCTTC. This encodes CASSPPGLAGATNEQFF. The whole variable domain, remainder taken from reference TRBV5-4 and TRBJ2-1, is ETGVTQSPTHLIKTRGQQVTLRCSSQSGHNTVSWYQQALGQGPQFIFQYYREEENGRGNFPPRFSGLQFPNYSSELNVNALELDDSALYLCASSPPGLAGATNEQFFGPGTRLTVL.

CDR3 region: CASSTPPGGKNIQYF. The CDR3 nucleotides read TGTGCCAGCAGCACCCCCCCAGGGGGCAAAAACATTCAGTACTTC. J is TRBJ2-4 and V is TRBV21-1; TRBD1, the table's D call, was not compared with the DNA. TRBV21-1 is noted as a pseudogene. The CDR3 totals 15 residues.

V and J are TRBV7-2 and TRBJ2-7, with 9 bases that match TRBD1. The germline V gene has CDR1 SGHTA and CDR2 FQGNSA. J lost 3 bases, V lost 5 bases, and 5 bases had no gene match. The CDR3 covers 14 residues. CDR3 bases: TGTGCCAGCAGCAAGGGACAGGGAATCTACGAGCAGTACTTC. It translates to CASSKGQGIYEQYF.

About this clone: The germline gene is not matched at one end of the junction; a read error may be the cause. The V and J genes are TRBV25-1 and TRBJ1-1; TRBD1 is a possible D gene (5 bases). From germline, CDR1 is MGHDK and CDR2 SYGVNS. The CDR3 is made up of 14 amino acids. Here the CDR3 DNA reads TGTACCAGCAGTGGATGGGGCCTGAACACTGAAGCTTTCTTT. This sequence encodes CTSSGWGLNTEAFF.

The CDR3 loop is CASSWSGGAYEQYF. DNA of the CDR3: TGTGCCAGTAGTTGGTCAGGGGGCGCCTACGAGCAGTACTTC. The genes are TRBV19 and TRBJ2-7; 8 bases agree with TRBD1. V lost 5 bases, J lost 2 bases, and 5 bases stayed unmatched. The CDR3 has 14 residues. CDR1 is LNHDA, CDR2 SQIVND, per germline (reference sequence).

Here the CDR3 DNA reads TGTGCCAGCAGTAACCCTAGCGGGGGACACTACAATGAGCAGTTCTTC. It specifies CASSNPSGGHYNEQFF. V gene TRBV2 combines with J gene TRBJ2-1; TRBD2 aligns across 10 bases. With V trimmed by 5 bases and J by 3 bases, 7 bases remained unmatched. Per the germline V gene, CDR1 is SNHLY and CDR2 is FYNNEI. This CDR3 has 16 residues. Combining the CDR3 with reference TRBV2 and TRBJ2-1 gives the whole variable domain EPEVTQTPSHQVTQMGQEVILRCVPISNHLYFYWYRQILGQKVEFLVSFYNNEISEKSEIFDDQFSVERPDGSNFTLKIRSTKLEDSAMYFCASSNPSGGHYNEQFFGPGTRLTVL.

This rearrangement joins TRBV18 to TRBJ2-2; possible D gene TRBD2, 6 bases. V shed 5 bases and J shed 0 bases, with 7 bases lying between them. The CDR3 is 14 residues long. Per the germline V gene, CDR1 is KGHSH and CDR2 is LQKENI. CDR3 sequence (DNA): TGTGCCAGCTCAGGAGGGGCGAACACCGGGGAGCTGTTTTTT. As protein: CASSGGANTGELFF.

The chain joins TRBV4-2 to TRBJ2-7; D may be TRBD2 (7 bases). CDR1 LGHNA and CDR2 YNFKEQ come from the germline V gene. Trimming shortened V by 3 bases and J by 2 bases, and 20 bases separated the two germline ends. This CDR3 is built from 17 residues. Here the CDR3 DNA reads TGTGCCAGCAGCCACCCCCCCCAAGGGGGGGCAGCCTACGAGCAGTACTTC. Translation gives CASSHPPQGGAAYEQYF.